This T cell receptor (beta chain) is drawn from a study of blood T cell repertoires in COVID-19. This CDR3 region has 14 residues. V was pared by 4 bases and J by 4 bases, with 7 bases of the junction left unmatched. The germline CDR1 and CDR2 sequences are SGHAT and FQNNGV. Profiling relied on immunoSEQ multiplex PCR, and the TCRdb table lists in-frame clones only, not all of them. This sample yields 200,000 to 250,000 clones, of which 75% to 85% are seen a single time; around 10% belongs to the top ten. Sample: PBMCs or T cells enriched from blood (not recorded which). This TCR was sampled from a woman aged 45-60 years with acute COVID-19. The chain employs TRBV11-2 and TRBJ2-7, with 7 bases identical to TRBD1. The DNA of the CDR3 is TGTGCCAGCAGCTCCGGGACAGTAAATTACGAGCAGTACTTC. It yields the protein CASSSGTVNYEQYF.